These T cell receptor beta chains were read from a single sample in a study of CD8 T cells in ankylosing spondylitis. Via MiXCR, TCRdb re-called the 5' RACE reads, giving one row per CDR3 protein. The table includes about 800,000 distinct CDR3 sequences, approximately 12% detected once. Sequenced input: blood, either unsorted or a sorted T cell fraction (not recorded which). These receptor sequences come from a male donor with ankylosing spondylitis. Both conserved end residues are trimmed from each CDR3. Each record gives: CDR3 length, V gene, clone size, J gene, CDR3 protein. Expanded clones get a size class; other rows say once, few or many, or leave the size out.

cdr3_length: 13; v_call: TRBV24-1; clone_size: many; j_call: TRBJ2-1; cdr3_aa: ATSAPDGSGNEQF
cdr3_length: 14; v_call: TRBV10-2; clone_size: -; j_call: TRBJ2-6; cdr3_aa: ASSRDRVSGTNVLT
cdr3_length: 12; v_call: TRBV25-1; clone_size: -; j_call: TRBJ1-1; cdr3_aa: ASSEYRGGTEAF
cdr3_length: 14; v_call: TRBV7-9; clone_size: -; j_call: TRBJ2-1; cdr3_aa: ASSSLGASSYNEQF
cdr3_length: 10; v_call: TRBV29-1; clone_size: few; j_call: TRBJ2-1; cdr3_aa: SVAHSYNEQF
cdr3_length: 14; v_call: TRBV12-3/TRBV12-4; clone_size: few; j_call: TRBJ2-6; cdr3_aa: ASSQLRGGGANVLT
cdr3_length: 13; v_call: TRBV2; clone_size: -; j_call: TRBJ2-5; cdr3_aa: ASSVDATGGETQY
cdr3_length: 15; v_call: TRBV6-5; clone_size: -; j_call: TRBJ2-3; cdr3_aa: ASSSLLTPVETDTQY
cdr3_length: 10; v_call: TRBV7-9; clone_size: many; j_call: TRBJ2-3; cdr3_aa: ASIPVGDTQY
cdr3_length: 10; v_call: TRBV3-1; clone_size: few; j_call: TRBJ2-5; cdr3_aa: ASSQQKETQY
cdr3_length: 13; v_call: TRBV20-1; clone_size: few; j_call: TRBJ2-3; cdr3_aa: SATRQRGDTDTQY
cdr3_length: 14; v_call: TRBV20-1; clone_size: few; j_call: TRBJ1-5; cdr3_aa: SARVRRPGGNQPQH
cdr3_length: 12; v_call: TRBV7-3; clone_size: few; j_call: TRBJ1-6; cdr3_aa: ASQGDQPNSPLH
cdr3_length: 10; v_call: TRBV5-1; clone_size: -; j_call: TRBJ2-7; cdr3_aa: ASRAGADEQY
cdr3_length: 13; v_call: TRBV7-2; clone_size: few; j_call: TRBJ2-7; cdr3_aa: ASSRREGLSYEQY
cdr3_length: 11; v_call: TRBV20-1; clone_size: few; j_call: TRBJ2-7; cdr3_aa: SAPDRGQYEQY
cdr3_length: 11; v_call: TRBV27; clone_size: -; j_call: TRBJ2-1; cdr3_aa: ASSLLSNNEQF
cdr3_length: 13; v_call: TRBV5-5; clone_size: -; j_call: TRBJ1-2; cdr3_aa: ASSIRTSKNYGYT
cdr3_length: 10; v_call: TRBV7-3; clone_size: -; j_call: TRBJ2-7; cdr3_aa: ASSPSGTEQY
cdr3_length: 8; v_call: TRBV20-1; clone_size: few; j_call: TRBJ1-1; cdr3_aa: SAGVTEAF